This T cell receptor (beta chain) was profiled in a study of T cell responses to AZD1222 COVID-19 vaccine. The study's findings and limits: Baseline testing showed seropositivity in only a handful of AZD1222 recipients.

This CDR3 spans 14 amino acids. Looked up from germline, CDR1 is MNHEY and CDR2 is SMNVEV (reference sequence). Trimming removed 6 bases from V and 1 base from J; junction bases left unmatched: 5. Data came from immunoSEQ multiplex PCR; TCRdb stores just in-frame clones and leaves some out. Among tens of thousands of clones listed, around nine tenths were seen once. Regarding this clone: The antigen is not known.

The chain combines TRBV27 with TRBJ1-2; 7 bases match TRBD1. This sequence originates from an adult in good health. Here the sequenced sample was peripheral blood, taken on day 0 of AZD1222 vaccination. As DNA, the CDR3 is TGTGCCAGCAGCCCGAACAGGGGTAACTATGGCTACACCTTC. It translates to CASSPNRGNYGYTF.